This T cell receptor beta chain was retrieved from a study of cytomegalovirus exposure and HLA in healthy donors. Notes on the study in general: Segments of the TCR beta V type were, in most cases, productive about 87% or about 30% of the time in an earlier analysis. In a later analysis, TCR beta V- and J-gene trimming was associated with a missense DCLRE1C variant. The sole available immune exposure information was CMV serostatus. A later analysis reportedly identified an Asian-associated ancestry cluster as carrying fewer N-insertions than the roughly 700-donor mean.

With 60 Vbeta and 13 Jbeta primers, the PCR was carried out. Clones were read by immunoSEQ multiplex PCR, and TCRdb kept only the in-frame ones, dropping some. The table has approximately 130,000 clones, approximately 79% seen once. The length of the CDR3 is 15 residues. Trimming removed 5 bases from V and 5 bases from J; junction bases left unmatched: 10. Germline CDR1 is SGHAT and CDR2 is FQNNGV. Worth noting for this clone: Its target is not known.

This clonotype was obtained from a male donor in good health and CMV-seronegative. This chain links TRBV11-2 with TRBJ2-5; TRBD1 matches 8 bases. Source material: PBMCs. The CDR3 spells CASSLWQGAGETQYF. CDR3 DNA sequence: TGTGCCAGCAGCCTATGGCAGGGGGCAGGCGAGACCCAGTACTTC.